This TCR beta chain derives from a study of OX40 agonist ivuxolimab in advanced cancers. Study context: Partial response was recorded in three patients: one hepatocellular carcinoma and two cutaneous melanoma cases. General observations from the study: The antigens recognized by the expanded peripheral T cells, that is their antigen specificity, were not determined.

Regarding this clone: As yet, its antigen is unknown.

Systemic immunosuppression or autoimmune disease history was grounds to exclude patients. On cycle 4 day 1 and cycle 7 day 1, as well as at baseline, blood was sampled. V was clipped by 6 bases and J by 7 bases; unmatched bases: 7. The CDR3 extends over 14 amino acids. The germline CDR1 and CDR2 sequences are KGHSH and LQKENI. Here immunoSEQ multiplex PCR was the method, and the copy in TCRdb shows in-frame clones only, minus some. The sample contains more than 85,000 clones, approximately 89% of which appear only once. This receptor was identified in an adult with an advanced solid tumor such as melanoma, head and neck, liver or kidney cancer. Specimen: CD4+ or CD8+ T cells sorted from blood, collected in a trial of the OX40 agonist ivuxolimab. The chain employs TRBV18 and TRBJ1-5, with TRBD1 identical over 9 bases. The CDR3 protein is CASSLTGGEQPQHF. The CDR3 DNA sequence: TGTGCCAGCTCTCTCACAGGGGGCGAGCAGCCCCAGCATTTT.